The TCR beta chain described here comes from a study of cytomegalovirus exposure and HLA in healthy donors. Notes on the study in general: The study found most TCR sequences rare, yet found some public TCRs in many donors.

The CDR3 sequence is 15 residues long. Germline V gene sequence: CDR1 SGHTS, CDR2 YDEGEE. V gave up 0 bases and J gave up 6 bases; unmatched junction bases: 9. Concerning this clone: The antigen is not known.

TCRdb's copy holds only in-frame clones and misses some; the assay was immunoSEQ multiplex PCR. The table records about 120,000 clones, over 85% of them present only once. Sequenced input: PBMCs. J is TRBJ2-7 and V is TRBV5-8; 7 nucleotides match TRBD2. The TCR sequence derives from a woman under 30 in good health and CMV-seronegative. CDR3 region: CASSLGAGRAAEQYF. Here the CDR3 DNA reads TGTGCCAGCAGCTTGGGGGCGGGGAGGGCGGCCGAGCAGTACTTC. Filled out from reference TRBV5-8 and TRBJ2-7, the complete variable domain reads EAGVTQSPTHLIKTRGQQATLRCSPISGHTSVYWYQQALGLGLQFLLWYDEGEERNRGNFPPRFSGRQFPNYSSELNVNALELEDSALYLCASSLGAGRAAEQYFGPGTRLTVT.